This T cell receptor beta chain was sequenced during a study of shared clonotypes between healthy human individuals. Germline V gives CDR1 SNHLY, CDR2 FYNNEI. CDR3 length: 10 amino acids. V lost 6 bases and J 5 bases, leaving 5 bases between the germline ends. Deep was the level at which the assay was run. In the original analysis: For the immunoSEQ data, sequences were junction-only without quality scores, so filtering differed. Measured with immunoSEQ multiplex PCR; TCRdb has only the in-frame clones, and not every one. For V, J and clone size, that table is used; D and trimming come from the DNA. This sample has approximately 940,000 clones, with approximately 80% found just once.

The sequencing sample was made of memory CD4+ T cells sorted from blood. Subset described: CD45RA-negative fraction. The chain combines TRBV2 with TRBJ2-7; D is undetermined. This receptor was identified in a man aged 18 to 30 in good health. For the CDR3, the DNA is TGTGCCAGCAGCGACCACGAGCAGTACTTC. This encodes CASSDHEQYF.